The sequence of this T cell receptor (beta chain) was determined in a study of blood T cell repertoires in COVID-19. Looking at the study overall: Sources were T cells, B-cell-depleted T cells, or PBMCs; the material itself was cDNA or gDNA.

Sequenced by immunoSEQ multiplex PCR; TCRdb stores in-frame clones only, minus some. The sample records about 32,000 clones, 87% being singletons. The CDR3 runs to 15 residues. CDR1 and CDR2 from the germline V gene are MDHEN and SYDVKM. J was trimmed by 0 bases and V by 6 bases; bases with no gene match: 5. Sequenced: peripheral blood. The chain joins TRBV28 to TRBJ1-3; 7 nucleotides match TRBD1. The origin of this receptor is a man in his fifties with active or convalescent COVID-19. This CDR3 reads CASSLDRNSGNTIYF. In DNA, the CDR3 is TGTGCCAGCAGCCTGGACAGGAACTCTGGAAACACCATATATTTT.